A selection of T cell receptor beta chains follows, all from one sample in a study of T-cell reconstitution after alpha-beta-depleted transplantation in children. TCRdb redid the calling of the PCR reads with MiXCR, one entry per CDR3 protein. The data hold roughly 220,000 distinct CDR3 sequences, with about 12% observed a single time. Sequencing was performed on PBMCs from the stem cell graft donor, taken from the stem cell graft. The receptors derive from a human donor who donated a stem cell graft to a child with acute lymphoblastic leukemia. CDR3s include the opening cysteine and the closing phenylalanine or tryptophan. The order of the fields is D gene, clone size, J gene, V gene, CDR3 protein, CDR3 DNA. The D gene is left open where the match is weak. Size tells how often a clone was seen (once, few, many) or the class of an expanded clone, and some rows leave it out.

TRBD2 many TRBJ2-2 TRBV27 CASSTTLAGKYTGELFF TGTGCCAGCAGTACCACACTAGCGGGCAAGTACACCGGGGAGCTGTTTTTT
. many TRBJ2-5 TRBV20-1 CSARGSPRDGETQYF TGCAGTGCTAGAGGTTCCCCGCGGGATGGAGAGACCCAGTACTTC
. many TRBJ2-1 TRBV7-3 CASSLTGMHEQFF TGTGCCAGCAGCTTAACTGGCATGCATGAGCAGTTCTTC
. . TRBJ2-2 TRBV7-2 CASTLRGGWGGELFF TGTGCCAGCACCCTCCGAGGGGGGTGGGGCGGGGAGCTGTTTTTT
. many TRBJ2-4 TRBV7-2 CASSLASRQAKNIQYF TGTGCCAGCAGCTTAGCCAGTAGACAAGCCAAAAACATTCAGTACTTC
. many TRBJ1-1 TRBV28 CASSERSTEAFF TGTGCCAGCAGCGAGAGGTCCACTGAAGCTTTCTTT
. few TRBJ1-5 TRBV7-2 CASSLNAQPQHF TGTGCCAGCAGCTTAAATGCTCAGCCCCAGCATTTT
. few TRBJ2-1 TRBV12-3/TRBV12-4 CASSHQLVGGEEQFF TGTGCCAGCAGCCACCAACTGGTTGGAGGAGAGGAGCAGTTCTTC
. many TRBJ1-1 TRBV27 CASSLSGDTEAFF TGTGCCAGCAGTTTATCCGGCGACACTGAAGCTTTCTTT
. many TRBJ1-1 TRBV6-1 CASSEAGHGGTEAFF TGTGCCAGCAGTGAAGCGGGGCACGGGGGCACTGAAGCTTTCTTT
. . TRBJ2-4 TRBV7-2 CASSLEATGNIQYF TGTGCCAGCAGCTTAGAGGCCACTGGAAACATTCAGTACTTC
. many TRBJ2-5 TRBV27 CASSLLTGETQYF TGTGCCAGCAGTCTATTAACCGGAGAGACCCAGTACTTC
. few TRBJ1-5 TRBV7-2 CASSLVGTGGTNQPQHF TGTGCCAGCAGCTTAGTAGGAACAGGAGGCACAAATCAGCCCCAGCATTTT
. many TRBJ1-2 TRBV3-1 CASSQDGSWIYGYTF TGTGCCAGCAGCCAAGATGGGTCGTGGATCTATGGCTACACCTTC
TRBD2 many TRBJ2-7 TRBV19 CASSPRSGRAGVTYEQYF TGTGCCAGTAGTCCCCGGAGCGGGAGGGCCGGGGTTACCTACGAGCAGTACTTC
. many TRBJ1-1 TRBV9 CASSVSWDTEAFF TGTGCCAGCAGCGTCTCTTGGGACACTGAAGCTTTCTTT
TRBD1 many TRBJ2-7 TRBV4-3 CASSPGQGAGYEQYF TGCGCCAGCAGCCCAGGACAGGGGGCAGGGTACGAGCAGTACTTC
TRBD2 . TRBJ2-6 TRBV24-1 CATSASGLAVSGANVLTF TGTGCCACCAGTGCCTCGGGACTAGCGGTCTCTGGGGCCAACGTCCTGACTTTC
TRBD2 few TRBJ2-2 TRBV9 CASSVAPAGAPTGELFF TGTGCCAGCAGCGTAGCTCCAGCGGGAGCCCCCACCGGGGAGCTGTTTTTT
TRBD1 many TRBJ2-7 TRBV13 CASSFVTGGMYEQYF TGTGCCAGCAGCTTCGTGACAGGGGGCATGTACGAGCAGTACTTC
. many TRBJ1-5 TRBV6-1 CASRPPHRVGDQPQHF TGTGCCAGCAGACCACCACACAGGGTCGGAGATCAGCCCCAGCATTTT
. . TRBJ1-2 TRBV6-5 CASGKPPPGYTF TGTGCCAGCGGCAAACCTCCCCCTGGCTACACCTTC
. many TRBJ2-3 TRBV9 CASSVQGGRYFGTDTQYF TGTGCCAGCAGCGTACAAGGGGGGCGATATTTTGGGACAGATACGCAGTATTTT
. . TRBJ1-2 TRBV3-1 CATTPDSWVPSNYGYTF TGTGCCACCACCCCCGACAGCTGGGTACCTTCTAACTATGGCTACACCTTC
. few TRBJ1-1 TRBV15 CATSRPGQNTEAFF TGTGCCACCAGCAGGCCGGGACAAAACACTGAAGCTTTCTTT
. many TRBJ2-4 TRBV5-1 CASSLARDHYIQYF TGCGCCAGCAGCTTGGCGCGGGACCACTACATTCAGTACTTC
. many TRBJ1-1 TRBV18 CASSPVEGYTEAFF TGTGCCAGCTCCCCTGTAGAGGGATACACTGAAGCTTTCTTT
TRBD1 many TRBJ1-3 TRBV20-1 CSARVRKGQADGNTIYF TGCAGTGCTAGAGTTCGGAAGGGACAGGCGGACGGAAACACCATATATTTT
. few TRBJ2-1 TRBV7-9 CASVTGTDEQFF TGTGCCAGCGTGACAGGGACTGATGAGCAGTTCTTC
. many TRBJ1-5 TRBV12-3/TRBV12-4 CASRREGSNQPQHF TGTGCCTCTCGGCGGGAGGGAAGCAATCAGCCCCAGCATTTT
. many TRBJ2-7 TRBV7-2 CASSPLFSAPFLGQYF TGTGCCAGCAGCCCCTTATTTTCGGCCCCTTTTCTTGGGCAGTACTTC
. many TRBJ2-7 TRBV9 CASSVGDSTYEQYF TGTGCCAGCAGCGTAGGTGACAGTACCTACGAGCAGTACTTC
TRBD2 many TRBJ2-3 TRBV4-3 CASSYTSGGITDTQYF TGCGCCAGCAGCTACACTAGCGGGGGGATCACAGATACGCAGTATTTT
TRBD2 few TRBJ2-7 TRBV27 CASSLTRGLGEQYF TGTGCCAGCTCACTTACCAGGGGACTAGGGGAGCAGTACTTC
. few TRBJ2-4 TRBV7-2 CASSRPREVQYF TGTGCCAGCAGCCGCCCCAGGGAGGTCCAGTACTTC
TRBD2 many TRBJ2-3 TRBV5-1 CASKHSRGADTQYF TGCGCCAGCAAACACTCCCGGGGGGCAGATACGCAGTATTTT
TRBD1 few TRBJ2-2 TRBV7-9 CASSHRGQGRIGELFF TGTGCCAGCAGCCACAGGGGACAGGGCAGAATCGGGGAGCTGTTTTTT
TRBD1 many TRBJ2-1 TRBV5-6 CASSSSMDRVVRNEQFF TGTGCCAGCAGCTCTAGCATGGACAGGGTTGTTCGGAATGAGCAGTTCTTC
TRBD2 many TRBJ2-7 TRBV20-1 CSARPTSGRAGEQYF TGCAGTGCTAGACCCACTAGCGGCCGAGCGGGCGAGCAGTACTTC
. . TRBJ2-2 TRBV6-1 CASRIQDGGELFF TGTGCCAGCAGAATTCAGGACGGCGGGGAGCTGTTTTTT
. few TRBJ2-7 TRBV5-1 CASSLESPNSSYEQYF TGCGCCAGCAGCTTGGAATCACCCAACTCCTCCTACGAGCAGTACTTC
. many TRBJ1-5 TRBV12-3/TRBV12-4 CATTPDPSEPQHF TGTGCCACTACGCCGGACCCGAGCGAGCCCCAGCATTTT